The 4 T cell receptor beta chains below were found in one sample sequenced in a study of OX40 agonist ivuxolimab in advanced cancers. Data came from immunoSEQ multiplex PCR; TCRdb stores just in-frame clones and leaves some out. The sample holds roughly 25,000 clones; about 86% are singletons and the top ten take approximately 29%. This specimen was CD4+ or CD8+ T cells sorted from blood, taken in a trial of the OX40 agonist ivuxolimab. These receptors were obtained from an adult with an advanced solid tumor such as melanoma, head and neck, liver or kidney cancer.

J is TRBJ2-1 and V is TRBV6-5; no definite D call. This CDR3 contains 13 residues. Germline V CDR1 and CDR2: MNHEY, SVGAGI. V gave up 5 bases and J gave up 2 bases, with 7 bases separating them. The DNA of the CDR3 is TGTGCCAGCAGTCCCGACCCCTACAATGAGCAGTTCTTC. It codes for CASSPDPYNEQFF.

This chain joins TRBV7-9 and TRBJ2-3; 11 nucleotides agree with TRBD1. The CDR3 runs to 16 residues. Germline loops: CDR1 SEHNR, CDR2 FQNEAQ (reference sequence). Trimming took 5 bases from V and 7 from J; bases not matched to a gene: 11. The CDR3 is CASSPKDRGLMNTQYF. The CDR3 DNA reads as TGTGCCAGCAGCCCCAAGGACAGGGGGCTGATGAATACGCAGTATTTT.

The rearrangement links TRBV6-1 to TRBJ2-7; 10 bases fit TRBD2. The V gene's germline CDR1 is MNHNS and CDR2 SASEGT. The J segment lost 3 bases and the V segment lost 3 bases, leaving 11 bases of the junction unmatched. This CDR3 contains 17 residues. CDR3 sequence (DNA): TGTGCCAGCAGTGACCCTTTGACTAGCGGGCCGTTCTACGAGCAGTACTTC. Its protein product is CASSDPLTSGPFYEQYF.

This chain links TRBV13 with TRBJ2-1; a weak D match, TRBD2 (9 bases). V was shortened by 5 bases and J by 13 bases, with 21 bases between the two germline ends. The CDR3 covers 14 residues. Germline V gives CDR1 PRHDT, CDR2 FYEKMQ (reference sequence). Here the CDR3 reads CASSRTGPREGQFF. The CDR3 coding sequence is TGTGCCAGCAGCCGGACAGGGCCGCGGGAGGGTCAGTTCTTC.